The 29 T cell receptor beta chains in this list originate from one sample, sequenced in a study of control samples from healthy donors and cancer patients. Profiling relied on immunoSEQ multiplex PCR, and the TCRdb table lists in-frame clones only, not all of them. The sample includes around 200,000 clones, about 93% of them seen just once. The sample consisted of blood. These TCRs come from a man younger than 35 in good health.

The chain carries TRBV5-5 and TRBJ2-6, with 8 bases fitting TRBD1. CDR3 length: 15 amino acids. Germline V gene lookup returns CDR1 SGHKS and CDR2 YYEKEE (reference sequence). The ends lost 3 bases at V and 2 bases at J; junction bases unmatched: 1. CDR3 loop: CASSSDRAGANVLTF. CDR3 sequence (DNA): TGTGCCAGCAGCTCGGACAGGGCTGGGGCCAACGTCCTGACTTTC.

V is TRBV9 and J is TRBJ2-3, with D possibly being TRBD2 (6 bases). The V gene lost 2 bases and the J gene lost 5 bases, with 9 bases spanning the gap. The CDR3 is 13 amino acids. From germline, CDR1 is SGDLS and CDR2 YYNGEE. This CDR3 is CASSVGGGDTQYF. DNA of the CDR3: TGTGCCAGCAGCGTGGGGGGAGGAGATACGCAGTATTTT. Using reference TRBV9 and TRBJ2-3 for the parts outside the CDR3, the full variable domain is DSGVTQTPKHLITATGQRVTLRCSPRSGDLSVYWYQQSLDQGLQFLIQYYNGEERAKGNILERFSAQQFPDLHSELNLSSLELGDSALYFCASSVGGGDTQYFGPGTRLTVL.

A single count supports this clone. The V gene is TRBV11-2, the J gene TRBJ2-7; tentatively, D is TRBD1 or TRBD2 (5 bases each). V was cut by 1 base and J by 3 bases, with 13 bases left in between. The CDR3 consists of 15 residues. The germline V gene has CDR1 SGHAT and CDR2 FQNNGV. The CDR3 DNA is TGTGCCAGCAGCTTAGGGGGGAATTGGGGCTACGAGCAGTACTTC. This encodes CASSLGGNWGYEQYF. The variable domain in full, with the rest retrieved from reference TRBV11-2 and TRBJ2-7, is EAGVAQSPRYKIIEKRQSVAFWCNPISGHATLYWYQQILGQGPKLLIQFQNNGVVDDSQLPKDRFSAERLKGVDSTLKIQPAKLEDSAVYLCASSLGGNWGYEQYFGPGTRLTVT.

This chain connects TRBV7-9 to TRBJ1-2; the D is unclear. The germline gives CDR1 SEHNR, CDR2 FQNEAQ (reference sequence). The CDR3 covers 16 residues. With 4 bases removed from V and 3 bases from J, the gap between germline ends came to 18 bases. Here the CDR3 DNA reads TGTGCCAGCAGCTCGTCTGGAGGCCGGCCCTACTATGGCTACACCTTC. Its translation: CASSSSGGRPYYGYTF.

The chain couples TRBV5-6 to TRBJ2-2; D uncertain. The CDR3 consists of 17 residues. Trimming removed 0 bases at V and 0 bases at J, with 12 bases between. Germline V gene data show CDR1 as SGHDT and CDR2 as YYEEEE. The CDR3 reads CASSLGPQSTNTGELFF. The DNA of the CDR3 is TGTGCCAGCAGCTTGGGCCCCCAGTCCACGAACACCGGGGAGCTGTTTTTT.

The sample holds many counts of this clone. This chain joins TRBV7-2 and TRBJ2-2; TRBD2 matches at 9 bases. CDR1 and CDR2 (germline): SGHTA, FQGNSA. The ends lost 0 bases at V and 6 bases at J; junction bases unmatched: 2. The CDR3 is 15 residues long. CDR3 nucleotide sequence: TGTGCCAGCAGCTTAGCGGGACTAGCTTCCGGGGAGCTGTTTTTT. The encoded protein is CASSLAGLASGELFF.

The CDR3 coding sequence is TGTGCCAGTAGGTTCGGACAGGGGGCCTATGGCTACACCTTC. Protein sequence: CASRFGQGAYGYTF. The rearrangement links TRBV19 to TRBJ1-2, with 11 bases matching TRBD1. Germline trimming cut 6 bases from V and 4 bases from J; bases unmatched to any gene: 4. This CDR3 is 14 amino acids long. The germline V gene has CDR1 LNHDA and CDR2 SQIVND (reference sequence).

This chain joins TRBV7-9 and TRBJ2-7; D is uncertain. Trimming took off 8 bases at V and 2 bases at J, with 16 bases between the two ends. CDR1 and CDR2 (germline): SEHNR, FQNEAQ (reference sequence). CDR3 length equals 14 residues. The CDR3 DNA reads TGTGCCAGCTCACGGTCGGACCGCACCTACGAGCAGTACTTC. Its translation is CASSRSDRTYEQYF.

The sample holds a few counts of this clone. This chain connects TRBV24-1 to TRBJ2-5, with TRBD1 matching 7 bases. Trimming at V came to 8 bases and at J to 7 bases, leaving 6 bases not matched to a gene. Germline CDR1 is KGHDR and CDR2 is SFDVKD. The CDR3 is made up of 12 amino acids. The chain's CDR3 is CATKGAEGTQYF. The CDR3, as DNA: TGTGCCACCAAGGGGGCGGAAGGGACCCAGTACTTC.

Of note for this clone: The sample has other DNA sequences that encode this CDR3 too. This rearrangement joins TRBV5-1 to TRBJ1-3; a possible D gene is TRBD1 (5 bases). V was pared by 0 bases and J by 4 bases, with 8 bases between. The CDR3 has 14 residues. Germline V gene lookup returns CDR1 SGHRS and CDR2 YFSETQ. Written as DNA, the CDR3 is TGCGCCAGCAGCTTGGGAGGGACGGGAAACACCATATATTTT. Protein product: CASSLGGTGNTIYF.

This clone appeared a single time. This chain joins TRBV28 and TRBJ1-2, with D possibly TRBD1 on 6 matching bases. The CDR3 loop spans 15 amino acids. Germline loops: CDR1 MDHEN, CDR2 SYDVKM. Trimming left V 7 bases short and J 5 bases short, with 20 bases between. CDR3 in amino acids: CASNPSLRGSYGYTF. The CDR3 DNA is TGTGCCAGCAATCCCTCTCTAAGGGGGAGTTATGGCTACACCTTC.

The V call is TRBV6-4, the J call TRBJ2-7; no clear D. CDR1 is MRHNA and CDR2 is SNTAGT in the germline V gene. The CDR3 length is 16 residues. The ends were cut back, 6 bases at V and 5 bases at J, with 23 bases in the middle. The CDR3 region has the DNA TGTGCCAGCAGGGTCGTTAGGGCTTTTCGTATGGACGAGCAGTACTTC. Encoded protein: CASRVVRAFRMDEQYF.

The chain is built from TRBV6-1 and TRBJ2-3, with 7 bases fitting TRBD1. Germline V lookup: CDR1 MNHNS, CDR2 SASEGT. CDR3 length: 17 amino acids. With V trimmed by 2 bases and J by 2 bases, 10 bases remained unmatched. The CDR3 DNA is TGTGCCAGCAGTGAAACTTCTCGGGGACAGCTCACAGATACGCAGTATTTT. As protein: CASSETSRGQLTDTQYF.

This rearrangement joins TRBV2 to TRBJ1-2; a possible D gene is TRBD1 (5 bases). Trimming stripped 3 bases from V and 0 bases from J, with 11 bases between. This CDR3 has 15 residues. Germline V gives CDR1 SNHLY, CDR2 FYNNEI. Written as DNA, the CDR3 is TGTGCCAGCAGTGAGCCAGGGTCATCTAACTATGGCTACACCTTC. It codes for CASSEPGSSNYGYTF.

The chain combines TRBV5-1 with TRBJ2-1; 10 bases are a match to TRBD2. CDR1 and CDR2 from the germline V gene are SGHRS and YFSETQ. V shed 0 bases and J 4 bases; nucleotides not matched to a gene: 4. This CDR3 has 16 amino acids. In DNA form, the CDR3 reads TGCGCCAGCAGCTTGGATACTAGCGGGGAATACAATGAGCAGTTCTTC. As protein: CASSLDTSGEYNEQFF. Full variable domain (rest looked up from reference TRBV5-1 and TRBJ2-1): KAGVTQTPRYLIKTRGQQVTLSCSPISGHRSVSWYQQTPGQGLQFLFEYFSETQRNKGNFPGRFSGRQFSNSRSEMNVSTLELGDSALYLCASSLDTSGEYNEQFFGPGTRLTVL.

The V call is TRBV7-9, the J call TRBJ1-5; a possible D gene is TRBD1 (5 bases). CDR3 length: 16 amino acids. Germline V gene sequence: CDR1 SEHNR, CDR2 FQNEAQ (reference sequence). V was trimmed by 1 base and J by 2 bases, leaving 12 bases between them. CDR3 sequence (DNA): TGTGCCAGCAGCTTAGGGGCAGGGTGGGGCAATCAGCCCCAGCATTTT. Protein: CASSLGAGWGNQPQHF.

V is TRBV6-6 and J is TRBJ1-4; D call uncertain. There are 15 residues in the CDR3. The germline CDR1 and CDR2 sequences are MNHNY and SVGAGI (reference sequence). The ends were cut back, 0 bases at V and 7 bases at J, with 12 bases in the middle. The CDR3 loop is CASSYSMTSGEKLFF. As DNA, the CDR3 is TGTGCCAGCAGTTACTCGATGACATCAGGTGAAAAACTGTTTTTT.

The CDR3 here is CASSWDRGYEQYF. The CDR3 DNA reads TGTGCCAGCAGCTGGGACAGGGGATACGAGCAGTACTTC. V and J are TRBV6-5 and TRBJ2-7; TRBD1 aligns across 10 bases. Germline-derived CDR1 and CDR2 are MNHEY and SVGAGI. The junction had 3 bases not matched to a gene; V was cut back by 6 bases and J by 4 bases. This CDR3 comprises 13 residues.

This clone came up once. V and J are TRBV2 and TRBJ1-1, with 9 bases matching TRBD1. Trimming cost V 6 bases and J 11 bases; bases outside gene matches: 7. Germline V gives CDR1 SNHLY, CDR2 FYNNEI. This CDR3 is 12 amino acids long. CDR3 sequence (DNA): TGTGCCAGCAGGATGGGACAGGGAGGCGCTTTCTTT. Translated: CASRMGQGGAFF.

In its sample, this clone was seen a few times. A junction end diverges from the germline sequence, so it may reflect a read error. CDR3 nucleotides: TGTGCCTGGAGCCAGGCCACGAAGTTT. As protein: CAWSQATKF. The chain joins TRBV30 to TRBJ1-1; D ambiguous. The CDR3 loop spans 9 amino acids. Germline V CDR1 and CDR2: GTSNPN, SVGIG (reference sequence). Full variable domain (outside the CDR3, taken from reference TRBV30 and TRBJ1-1): SQTIHQWPATLVQPVGSPLSLECTVEGTSNPNLYWYRQAAGRGLQLLFYSVGIGQISSEVPQNLSASRPQDRQFILSSKKLLLSDSGFYLCAWSQATKFGQGTRLTVV.

V is TRBV7-8 and J is TRBJ2-7; D is undetermined. V was trimmed by 3 bases and J by 2 bases, leaving 14 bases between them. The CDR3 has 15 residues. From germline, CDR1 is SGHVS and CDR2 FQNEAQ. Written as DNA, the CDR3 is TGTGCCAGCAGCTTGGTACTCGACCCTACCTACGAGCAGTACTTC. Amino acid sequence: CASSLVLDPTYEQYF.

The chain employs TRBV18 and TRBJ1-1; D remains ambiguous. Germline-derived CDR1 and CDR2 are KGHSH and LQKENI. CDR3 length: 13 amino acids. The V gene lost 3 bases and the J gene lost 5 bases, with 10 bases spanning the gap. CDR3: CASSPRQETEAFF. The CDR3 DNA sequence: TGTGCCAGCTCACCCCGGCAGGAGACTGAAGCTTTCTTT. Looking up the rest from reference TRBV18 and TRBJ1-1 gives the full variable domain: NAGVMQNPRHLVRRRGQEARLRCSPMKGHSHVYWYRQLPEEGLKFMVYLQKENIIDESGMPKERFSAEFPKEGPSILRIQQVVRGDSAAYFCASSPRQETEAFFGQGTRLTVV.

The V gene is TRBV30, the J gene TRBJ2-6; D unclear. The CDR3 sequence is 13 residues long. CDR1 is GTSNPN, CDR2 SVGIG, per germline (reference sequence). V gave up 2 bases and J gave up 0 bases, with 2 bases separating them. CDR3 protein: CAWSNSGANVLTF. CDR3 nucleotides: TGTGCCTGGAGTAACTCTGGGGCCAACGTCCTGACTTTC.

The V call is TRBV11-2, the J call TRBJ2-7; D is uncertain. The CDR3 contains 15 residues. V was clipped by 1 base and J by 3 bases, with 13 bases between them. The germline V gene has CDR1 SGHAT and CDR2 FQNNGV. Here the CDR3 DNA reads TGTGCCAGCAGCTTAGTTCCAGCGCTAGGCTACGAGCAGTACTTC. As protein: CASSLVPALGYEQYF.

The chain has TRBV12-3 or TRBV12-4 and TRBJ1-2; D unclear. The CDR3 spans 13 residues. The germline V and J ends were trimmed by 6 bases and 6 bases, with 14 bases remaining between them. The CDR3 DNA is TGTGCCAGCAGCTCCGTTTTGCGGGATGGCTACACCTTC. Its translation: CASSSVLRDGYTF.

The chain has TRBV14 and TRBJ1-2, with D perhaps TRBD1 (6 bases). Germline V gene sequence: CDR1 SGHDN, CDR2 FVKESK. V was pared by 0 bases and J by 3 bases, with 11 bases between. This CDR3 region has 15 residues. The CDR3 sequence is CASSQENRAYYGYTF. DNA for the CDR3: TGTGCCAGCAGCCAAGAGAACAGGGCCTACTATGGCTACACCTTC.

V usage is TRBV5-1 and J usage is TRBJ2-1; D is ambiguous. The CDR3 length is 14 residues. Germline assignment: CDR1 SGHRS and CDR2 YFSETQ. Trimming cost V 2 bases and J 2 bases, with 8 bases left between them. The CDR3 here is CASSFMTTYNEQFF. The CDR3 bases are TGCGCCAGCAGCTTTATGACCACCTACAATGAGCAGTTCTTC.

The CDR3 DNA is TGTGCCAGCAGTGAAACGGGGGGGAATGAAAAACTGTTTTTT. Encoded protein: CASSETGGNEKLFF. The genes are TRBV6-1 and TRBJ1-4; TRBD1 is a possible D gene (5 bases). Germline V gives CDR1 MNHNS, CDR2 SASEGT. V was shortened by 2 bases and J by 5 bases, with 9 bases between the two germline ends. The CDR3 totals 14 residues.

This chain uses TRBV2 with TRBJ1-6, with TRBD1 matching over 7 bases. Germline trimming cut 9 bases from V and 10 bases from J; bases unmatched to any gene: 12. CDR1 is SNHLY and CDR2 is FYNNEI in the germline V gene. The CDR3 runs to 14 residues. The CDR3 is CASTLTGRDSPLHF. In nucleotides, the CDR3 is TGTGCCAGTACGCTGACAGGGCGGGACTCACCCCTCCACTTT. The whole variable domain, remainder taken from reference TRBV2 and TRBJ1-6, is EPEVTQTPSHQVTQMGQEVILRCVPISNHLYFYWYRQILGQKVEFLVSFYNNEISEKSEIFDDQFSVERPDGSNFTLKIRSTKLEDSAMYFCASTLTGRDSPLHFGNGTRLTVT.